These 25 T cell receptor beta chains share one sample of origin, sequenced in a study of graft-versus-host responses after intestinal transplantation. Libraries were prepared by immunoSEQ multiplex PCR; TCRdb keeps only in-frame clonotypes and omits some of them. The repertoire holds roughly 28,000 clones, about 85% seen once, with roughly 10% in the top ten. The source material was PBMCs, sampled about 450 days after intestinal transplantation. These receptors all come from a human patient who received an intestinal transplant, so some T cells may come from the graft donor.

The chain has TRBV7-6 and TRBJ2-7, with D perhaps matching TRBD2 (7 bases). V shed 5 bases and J shed 3 bases, with 20 bases lying between them. CDR1 SGHVS and CDR2 FNYEAQ come from the germline V gene. The CDR3 is 16 amino acids. CDR3 sequence reads: CASSGGAAGHFYEQYF. DNA for the CDR3: TGTGCCAGCAGCGGGGGGGCGGCGGGGCACTTCTACGAGCAGTACTTC.

The chain employs TRBV6-5 and TRBJ1-5; D might be TRBD1 (6 bases). Germline CDR1 and CDR2: MNHEY and SVGAGI. V was cut by 0 bases and J by 6 bases, with 12 bases left in between. The CDR3 has 15 residues. CDR3 residues: CASSYSRGAGQPQHF. The CDR3 DNA reads TGTGCCAGCAGTTACTCCAGGGGCGCTGGTCAGCCCCAGCATTTT.

V and J are TRBV4-1 and TRBJ2-7; D ambiguous. V was pared by 0 bases and J by 4 bases, with 7 bases between. Germline values: CDR1 MGHRA, CDR2 YSYEKL. CDR3 length equals 13 residues. CDR3 loop: CASSQDRLYEQYF. DNA for the CDR3: TGCGCCAGCAGCCAAGATCGCCTGTACGAGCAGTACTTC.

This clone has just one count. This chain joins TRBV5-1 and TRBJ1-1; D is ambiguous. Germline V gives CDR1 SGHRS, CDR2 YFSETQ. The V end lost 4 bases, the J end lost 4 bases, and 11 bases lay between the germline ends. The CDR3 has 13 residues. The DNA for the CDR3 is TGCGCCAGCAGCCAGAGGGCTGGCACTGAAGCTTTCTTT. It specifies CASSQRAGTEAFF. The whole variable domain, filled in from reference TRBV5-1 and TRBJ1-1, reads KAGVTQTPRYLIKTRGQQVTLSCSPISGHRSVSWYQQTPGQGLQFLFEYFSETQRNKGNFPGRFSGRQFSNSRSEMNVSTLELGDSALYLCASSQRAGTEAFFGQGTRLTVV.

This sequence joins TRBV19 and TRBJ2-1; 7 bases match TRBD2. The CDR3 is made up of 14 amino acids. Germline V gene lookup returns CDR1 LNHDA and CDR2 SQIVND (reference sequence). The trim removed 5 bases at V and 3 bases at J, leaving 4 bases unmatched. CDR3 protein: CASSRLANYNEQFF. Here the CDR3 DNA reads TGTGCCAGTAGTCGACTAGCCAACTACAATGAGCAGTTCTTC.

This clone has a single count. The V gene is TRBV4-1, the J gene TRBJ1-2, with D possibly being TRBD1 (5 bases). Germline-derived CDR1 and CDR2 are MGHRA and YSYEKL. The CDR3 loop spans 16 amino acids. Trimming shortened V by 0 bases and J by 5 bases, and 16 bases separated the two germline ends. CDR3 nucleotides: TGCGCCAGCAGCCAAGATTCGGGGGGAAGAATATATGGCTACACCTTC. Protein sequence: CASSQDSGGRIYGYTF.

In its sample, this clone was seen once. The V and J genes are TRBV9 and TRBJ1-3, with no clear D. Germline CDR1 reads SGDLS; CDR2 reads YYNGEE. This CDR3 is built from 16 residues. V was cut by 4 bases and J by 0 bases, with 14 bases left in between. CDR3 sequence: CASSPSPAFSGNTIYF. The CDR3 DNA is TGTGCCAGCAGCCCCTCGCCGGCTTTCTCTGGAAACACCATATATTTT.

The chain carries TRBV28 and TRBJ1-6; no clear D gene. V was trimmed by 3 bases and J by 9 bases, leaving 15 bases between them. This CDR3 is 15 amino acids long. CDR1 is MDHEN and CDR2 is SYDVKM in the germline V gene. Here the CDR3 DNA reads TGTGCCAGCAGTTTCGGGCCGGGAGTAGGTTCACCCCTCCACTTT. It encodes CASSFGPGVGSPLHF.

The CDR3 DNA follows: TGTGCCAGTAGTGAAGATAACAGGGGTTCGAACACCATATATTTT. Its translation is CASSEDNRGSNTIYF. The chain is built from TRBV19 and TRBJ1-3, with 7 bases that match TRBD1. The germline CDR1 and CDR2 sequences are LNHDA and SQIVND (reference sequence). The CDR3 has 15 residues. V lost 5 bases to trimming and J lost 7 bases; unmatched junction nucleotides: 11.

About this clone: A read error may account for a junction end that differs from germline. The rearrangement joins TRBV5-1 to TRBJ2-1, with 13 bases aligning to TRBD2. Germline V lookup: CDR1 SGHRS, CDR2 YFSETQ. This CDR3 contains 17 residues. The CDR3 DNA follows: TGCGCCAGCAGCTTGGCCACCTTGGGACTAGCGGGGAATGGGCAGTTCTTC. Its protein is CASSLATLGLAGNGQFF.

The V and J genes are TRBV5-4 and TRBJ2-1, with D perhaps TRBD1 (6 bases). Trimming removed 0 bases from V and 0 bases from J, with 7 bases in between. Germline CDR1 reads SGHNT; CDR2 reads YYREEE (reference sequence). The CDR3 contains 15 residues. The CDR3 nucleotides are TGTGCCAGCAGCTTGGGAGGGGGCTCCTACAATGAGCAGTTCTTC. This encodes CASSLGGGSYNEQFF.

The rearrangement joins TRBV6-1 to TRBJ1-2; D is uncertain. The CDR3 totals 12 residues. Germline lookup yields CDR1 MNHNS and CDR2 SASEGT. With 4 bases removed from V and 7 bases from J, the gap between germline ends came to 10 bases. CDR3 sequence: CASSAQGTGYTF. CDR3 in DNA: TGTGCCAGCAGTGCCCAAGGTACTGGCTACACCTTC.

The gene calls are TRBV19 and TRBJ2-4, with D hard to call. Germline CDR1 LNHDA, CDR2 SQIVND (reference sequence). This CDR3 is 14 amino acids long. Trimming took off 5 bases at V and 6 bases at J, with 14 bases between the two ends. The chain's CDR3 is CASSSVGRSNIQYF. CDR3 DNA: TGTGCCAGTAGTTCGGTCGGGCGATCAAACATTCAGTACTTC.

In this sample, this clone is medium-sized (0.01 to 0.1%). This rearrangement joins TRBV27 to TRBJ1-5; D gene ambiguous. The V end was cut by 2 bases, the J end by 3 bases, with 5 bases between. Germline V gene lookup returns CDR1 MNHEY and CDR2 SMNVEV (reference sequence). The CDR3 length is 13 residues. DNA for the CDR3: TGTGCCAGCAGTTTAAGGTACAATCAGCCCCAGCATTTT. Amino acid sequence: CASSLRYNQPQHF.

The V and J genes are TRBV4-3 and TRBJ1-1; possible D gene TRBD1, 5 bases. Germline lookup yields CDR1 LGHNA and CDR2 YSLEER. Trimming stripped 3 bases from V and 0 bases from J, with 11 bases between. There are 15 residues in the CDR3. CDR3 nucleotides: TGCGCCAGCAGCCACATGCAGGGTATGAACACTGAAGCTTTCTTT. Translated, it gives CASSHMQGMNTEAFF.

The CDR3: CSASGTAGNTIYF. CDR3 DNA: TGCAGCGCATCCGGGACGGCTGGAAACACCATATATTTT. The rearrangement uses TRBV29-1 and TRBJ1-3; TRBD1 might be the D (5 bases). V dropped 7 bases and J dropped 2 bases, with 12 bases sitting between them. Germline CDR1 is SQVTM and CDR2 is ANQGSEA. This CDR3 has 13 amino acids.

On this clone: The same CDR3 can be traced to other DNA sequences in this sample. V is TRBV5-4 and J is TRBJ2-5; no clear D. CDR1 and CDR2 from the germline V gene are SGHNT and YYREEE (reference sequence). Trimming removed 0 bases at V and 5 bases at J, with 5 bases between. There are 12 residues in the CDR3. The CDR3 bases are TGTGCCAGCAGCTTGGAAGGGGAGACCCAGTACTTC. This gives the protein CASSLEGETQYF. Combining the CDR3 with reference TRBV5-4 and TRBJ2-5 gives the whole variable domain ETGVTQSPTHLIKTRGQQVTLRCSSQSGHNTVSWYQQALGQGPQFIFQYYREEENGRGNFPPRFSGLQFPNYSSELNVNALELDDSALYLCASSLEGETQYFGPGTRLLVL.

The rearrangement uses TRBV1 and TRBJ2-6; TRBD2, the table's D call, was not compared with the DNA. TRBV1 is given as a pseudogene. There are 18 residues in the CDR3. CDR3 in DNA: TGCACCAGCAGCTCTTCGGGTTGTGCACAAAGTCGGGCCAACGTCCTGACTTTC. Translation: CTSSSSGCAQSRANVLTF.

The CDR3 reads CASRVRGGTEAFF. CDR3 nucleotide sequence: TGTGCCAGCAGAGTTAGAGGGGGGACTGAAGCTTTCTTT. The V and J genes are TRBV2 and TRBJ1-1; D perhaps matches TRBD1 (6 bases). V lost 6 bases and J 5 bases, leaving 13 bases between the germline ends. The V gene's germline CDR1 is SNHLY and CDR2 FYNNEI. The CDR3 has 13 amino acids.

Concerning this clone itself: No conserved phenylalanine or tryptophan ends this CDR3, so it is likely a read error. The J gene is TRBJ1-1, the V gene TRBV29-1; D uncertain. V was shortened by 7 bases and J by 5 bases, with 11 bases between the two germline ends. Germline CDR1 and CDR2: SQVTM and ANQGSEA. CDR3 length: 11 amino acids. CDR3 nucleotides: TGCAGCGGGGAGGGTGTAACTGAAGCTTTCTCT. Translating it yields CSGEGVTEAFS.

This clone was seen a few times. The DNA for the CDR3 is TGTGCCAGCAGCCCTCTTACACGGTCGGTGAACACCGGGGAGCTGTTTTTT. Translation: CASSPLTRSVNTGELFF. V gene TRBV13 combines with J gene TRBJ2-2; unclear D gene. Germline V gene data show CDR1 as PRHDT and CDR2 as FYEKMQ (reference sequence). There are 17 residues in the CDR3. V dropped 5 bases and J dropped 1 base, with 17 bases sitting between them.

The gene calls are TRBV6-6 and TRBJ1-5; D is ambiguous. CDR3 length: 13 amino acids. Trimming shortened V by 7 bases and J by 4 bases, and 11 bases separated the two germline ends. Germline lookup yields CDR1 MNHNY and CDR2 SVGAGI (reference sequence). The CDR3 reads CASNPTVNQPQHF. In DNA form, the CDR3 reads TGTGCCAGCAACCCGACGGTAAATCAGCCCCAGCATTTT.

CDR3 amino acids: CASSLAEPSLRGYNEQFF. CDR3 coding DNA: TGTGCCAGCAGCTTAGCTGAGCCAAGTCTTAGGGGCTACAATGAGCAGTTCTTC. The rearrangement joins TRBV7-9 to TRBJ2-1, with D perhaps TRBD1 (5 bases). The CDR3 covers 18 residues. Per the germline V gene, CDR1 is SEHNR and CDR2 is FQNEAQ (reference sequence). Between the trimmed V and J ends, which lost 0 bases and 3 bases, there was a span of 18 bases.

On this clone itself: One end of the junction does not line up with germline, which may come from a read error. The identical CDR3 is also encoded by other nucleotide sequences in the sample. This chain links TRBV6-4 with TRBJ1-2; D is undetermined. This CDR3 is built from 12 residues. Germline CDR1 reads MRHNA; CDR2 reads SNTAGT. The CDR3 here is CASSANNYGYTF. The CDR3, as DNA: TGTGCCAGCAGTGCGAACAACTATGGCTATACCTTC.

This chain uses TRBV4-1 with TRBJ1-2; D unresolved. The CDR3 is 15 amino acids. The germline CDR1 and CDR2 sequences are MGHRA and YSYEKL. With 1 base removed from V and 11 bases from J, the gap between germline ends came to 20 bases. The chain's CDR3 is CASSQVGRTNSGYTF. Here the CDR3 DNA reads TGCGCCAGCAGCCAAGTCGGCAGGACTAACTCGGGGTACACCTTC.